The 30 T cell receptor beta chains below come from one sample, sequenced in a study of blood T cell repertoires in COVID-19. Method: immunoSEQ multiplex PCR; TCRdb's copy keeps in-frame clones and lacks some. The table records nearly 250,000 clones, approximately 85% of them present only once. The sample taken for sequencing was PBMCs or T cells enriched from blood (not recorded which). The source is a woman in her fifties or sixties with acute COVID-19.

The rearrangement links TRBV20-1 to TRBJ1-2; D possibly corresponds to TRBD1 (5 bases). V was cut by 7 bases and J by 3 bases, with 9 bases left in between. Germline values: CDR1 DFQATT, CDR2 SNEGSKA (reference sequence). The CDR3 is made up of 11 amino acids. CDR3 loop: CSVETDYGYTF. In nucleotides, the CDR3 is TGCAGTGTGGAGACAGACTATGGCTACACCTTC.

The chain links TRBV11-2 to TRBJ1-1, with TRBD1 identical over 7 bases. This CDR3 has 15 residues. Germline CDR1 SGHAT, CDR2 FQNNGV. With 4 bases clipped from V and 1 base from J, the junction kept 6 bases outside the gene matches. DNA of the CDR3: TGTGCCAGCAGCTCTACAGGGGCTCCGAACACTGAAGCTTTCTTT. This codes for CASSSTGAPNTEAFF.

The gene calls are TRBV30 and TRBJ2-1; D is possibly TRBD2 (6 bases). Trimming left V 1 base short and J 6 bases short, with 16 bases between. The CDR3 contains 15 residues. Germline CDR1 and CDR2: GTSNPN and SVGIG (reference sequence). The CDR3 sequence: CAWSGVLGDSNEQFF. CDR3 nucleotides: TGTGCCTGGAGTGGAGTACTGGGGGACTCCAATGAGCAGTTCTTC.

The gene calls are TRBV5-1 and TRBJ2-2; D uncertain. V lost 3 bases and J 4 bases, leaving 13 bases between the germline ends. Germline CDR1 reads SGHRS; CDR2 reads YFSETQ. This CDR3 region has 15 residues. The CDR3 sequence is CASSSRVFSTGELFF. The DNA for the CDR3 is TGCGCCAGCAGCTCCCGGGTGTTCTCCACCGGGGAGCTGTTTTTT.

The V call is TRBV7-9, the J call TRBJ1-2; no firm D call. V was clipped by 0 bases and J by 7 bases, with 9 bases between them. This CDR3 contains 13 residues. In germline, CDR1 is SEHNR, CDR2 FQNEAQ (reference sequence). Here the CDR3 DNA reads TGTGCCAGCAGCTTAGCCGGGGAAGGTGGCTACACCTTC. The encoded protein is CASSLAGEGGYTF.

The V and J genes are TRBV7-2 and TRBJ2-1, with 8 bases aligning to TRBD2. Trimming removed 5 bases from V and 3 bases from J; junction bases left unmatched: 12. In germline, CDR1 is SGHTA, CDR2 FQGNSA. CDR3 size: 17 residues. CDR3 loop: CASSPRVLAGHYNEQFF. Here the CDR3 DNA reads TGTGCCAGCAGCCCTCGAGTATTAGCGGGGCACTACAATGAGCAGTTCTTC.

CDR3 protein: CASSEIASLREGYTF. The CDR3 DNA is TGTGCCAGCAGTGAAATAGCCTCCCTAAGAGAGGGCTACACCTTC. The chain has TRBV6-1 and TRBJ1-2; D remains unclear. There are 15 residues in the CDR3. Trimming left V 2 bases short and J 8 bases short, with 18 bases between. The germline V gene encodes CDR1 MNHNS and CDR2 SASEGT.

The chain links TRBV18 to TRBJ2-7, with D perhaps TRBD1 (5 bases). The CDR3 has 15 amino acids. Trimming removed 0 bases at V and 0 bases at J, with 9 bases between. Germline values: CDR1 KGHSH, CDR2 LQKENI. The CDR3 spells CASSPPVQGSYEQYF. CDR3 nucleotide sequence: TGTGCCAGCTCACCACCGGTCCAGGGCTCCTACGAGCAGTACTTC.

This clone was counted between two and nine times. The chain is built from TRBV2 and TRBJ1-2; D gene ambiguous. The CDR3 loop spans 15 amino acids. Trimming removed 7 bases from V and 0 bases from J, with 15 bases in between. Germline V gene sequence: CDR1 SNHLY, CDR2 FYNNEI. CDR3 DNA sequence: TGTGCCAGCAACCAGGCAGGCCAAGCTAACTATGGCTACACCTTC. It specifies CASNQAGQANYGYTF.

V is TRBV7-6 and J is TRBJ2-7; 7 nucleotides align to TRBD1. J lost 2 bases, V lost 4 bases, and 11 bases had no gene match. The CDR3 runs 16 residues. Germline V CDR1 and CDR2: SGHVS, FNYEAQ. The CDR3 DNA sequence: TGTGCCAGCAGCTCAGCCGGGACAGAGTACCCCTACGAGCAGTACTTC. This translates into CASSSAGTEYPYEQYF.

CDR3 loop: CASSGQGLSGYTF. The CDR3 DNA reads TGTGCCAGCTCGGGACAGGGGCTATCTGGCTACACCTTC. This sequence joins TRBV18 and TRBJ1-2; 10 bases map to TRBD1. The germline V gene has CDR1 KGHSH and CDR2 LQKENI. The CDR3 loop spans 13 amino acids. V trimming: 6 bases; J trimming: 7 bases; junction bases outside the gene matches: 5. Full variable domain (remainder filled in from reference TRBV18 and TRBJ1-2): NAGVMQNPRHLVRRRGQEARLRCSPMKGHSHVYWYRQLPEEGLKFMVYLQKENIIDESGMPKERFSAEFPKEGPSILRIQQVVRGDSAAYFCASSGQGLSGYTFGSGTRLTVV.

This clone has just a few counts. This chain links TRBV19 with TRBJ1-5, with TRBD1 matching 7 bases. After removal of 6 bases from V and 4 bases from J, the junction contained 3 bases not matched to a gene. The CDR3 spans 13 residues. Per germline, CDR1 LNHDA and CDR2 SQIVND (reference sequence). The CDR3 here is CASRDRENQPQHF. As DNA, the CDR3 is TGTGCCAGTAGAGACAGGGAAAATCAGCCCCAGCATTTT.

The chain combines TRBV5-1 with TRBJ1-1, with a possible D match to TRBD1 (6 bases). Trimming removed 7 bases from V and 6 bases from J, with 13 bases in between. Germline V CDR1 and CDR2: SGHRS, YFSETQ. The CDR3 length is 12 residues. CDR3 DNA sequence: TGCGCCAGCTATGGTACAGGGTCTGAAGCTTTCTTT. This translates into CASYGTGSEAFF.

This chain joins TRBV7-2 and TRBJ1-3; 11 bases match TRBD1. CDR3 length equals 17 residues. Germline V gene data show CDR1 as SGHTA and CDR2 as FQGNSA. V shed 2 bases, J shed 0 bases, and the junction held 3 bases outside the gene matches. The DNA for the CDR3 is TGTGCCAGCAGCTTACGGACAGGGGGCCACTCTGGAAACACCATATATTTT. Its protein product is CASSLRTGGHSGNTIYF.

The V gene is TRBV29-1, the J gene TRBJ1-4; 8 bases are shared with TRBD1. The CDR3 loop spans 12 amino acids. V lost 6 bases to trimming and J lost 7 bases; unmatched junction nucleotides: 4. Looked up from germline, CDR1 is SQVTM and CDR2 is ANQGSEA. This chain's CDR3 is CSVGQGGEKLFF. The CDR3 bases are TGCAGCGTCGGACAGGGTGGTGAAAAACTGTTTTTT.

This chain connects TRBV19 to TRBJ1-6; TRBD1 might be the D (5 bases). Germline V CDR1 and CDR2: LNHDA, SQIVND (reference sequence). V was pared by 4 bases and J by 15 bases, with 16 bases between. The CDR3 has 13 amino acids. For the CDR3, the DNA is TGTGCCAGTAGTACCCAATCACAAGGGGTCCTCCACTTT. It codes for CASSTQSQGVLHF.

The CDR3 protein is CASNWRGGVTNEKLFF. In DNA form, the CDR3 reads TGTGCCAGTAACTGGAGGGGGGGAGTCACTAATGAAAAACTGTTTTTT. The genes are TRBV19 and TRBJ1-4, with TRBD1 as a possible D gene (6 bases). The CDR3 extends over 16 amino acids. V dropped 7 bases and J dropped 2 bases, with 17 bases sitting between them. Germline V gene lookup returns CDR1 LNHDA and CDR2 SQIVND (reference sequence). Together with reference TRBV19 and TRBJ1-4, the CDR3 gives the full variable domain: DGGITQSPKYLFRKEGQNVTLSCEQNLNHDAMYWYRQDPGQGLRLIYYSQIVNDFQKGDIAEGYSVSREKKESFPLTVTSAQKNPTAFYLCASNWRGGVTNEKLFFGSGTQLSVL.

The V and J genes are TRBV3-1 (or the pseudogene TRBV3-2) and TRBJ1-4; 12 bases are a match to TRBD1. V was pared by 3 bases and J by 6 bases, with 2 bases of the junction left unmatched. Germline V gives CDR1 LGHDT, CDR2 YNNKEL (reference sequence). There are 15 residues in the CDR3. CDR3 residues: CASSQGTGGDEKLFF. DNA of the CDR3: TGTGCCAGCAGCCAGGGGACAGGGGGCGATGAAAAACTGTTTTTT.

This chain uses TRBV7-2 with TRBJ1-1, with D unresolved. The CDR3 runs 13 residues. Trimming removed 2 bases from V and 7 bases from J, with 11 bases in between. Germline V lookup: CDR1 SGHTA, CDR2 FQGNSA. CDR3: CASSLSVRVEAFF. The DNA for the CDR3 is TGTGCCAGCAGCTTAAGTGTGAGGGTTGAAGCTTTCTTT. The full variable domain, rest sourced from reference TRBV7-2 and TRBJ1-1, is GAGVSQSPSNKVTEKGKDVELRCDPISGHTALYWYRQSLGQGLEFLIYFQGNSAPDKSGLPSDRFSAERTGGSVSTLTIQRTQQEDSAVYLCASSLSVRVEAFFGQGTRLTVV.

CDR3 residues: CASSLTSRGTTEAFF. The CDR3 DNA reads as TGTGCCAGCAGCTTAACGTCCAGGGGGACAACTGAAGCTTTCTTT. The V and J genes are TRBV7-3 and TRBJ1-1; TRBD1 aligns across 7 bases. The junction had 6 bases not matched to a gene; V was cut back by 0 bases and J by 5 bases. Germline assignment: CDR1 SGHTA and CDR2 FQGTGA. The CDR3 covers 15 residues.

This chain joins TRBV19 and TRBJ1-1, with D perhaps TRBD1 (5 bases). Germline CDR1 is LNHDA and CDR2 is SQIVND (reference sequence). There are 15 residues in the CDR3. The V end lost 5 bases, the J end lost 5 bases, and 18 bases lay between the germline ends. CDR3 DNA sequence: TGTGCCAGTAGTCCCGTCGGAGGGGCGAGGACTGAAGCTTTCTTT. Residues: CASSPVGGARTEAFF.

The chain joins TRBV5-4 to TRBJ1-4, with D unclear. The V gene lost 0 bases and the J gene lost 3 bases, with 9 bases spanning the gap. Germline V gene lookup returns CDR1 SGHNT and CDR2 YYREEE (reference sequence). There are 15 residues in the CDR3. CDR3 sequence: CASSLAGGSNEKLFF. CDR3 DNA: TGTGCCAGCAGCTTGGCCGGCGGATCTAATGAAAAACTGTTTTTT. The variable domain in full, with the rest retrieved from reference TRBV5-4 and TRBJ1-4, is ETGVTQSPTHLIKTRGQQVTLRCSSQSGHNTVSWYQQALGQGPQFIFQYYREEENGRGNFPPRFSGLQFPNYSSELNVNALELDDSALYLCASSLAGGSNEKLFFGSGTQLSVL.

The chain couples TRBV30 to TRBJ1-2; D gene ambiguous. The CDR3 consists of 12 residues. V was clipped by 8 bases and J by 4 bases, with 14 bases between them. Germline V gene lookup returns CDR1 GTSNPN and CDR2 SVGIG (reference sequence). CDR3 in amino acids: CALEAGPYGYTF. As DNA, the CDR3 is TGTGCCCTGGAGGCTGGACCCTATGGCTACACCTTC. Supplemented by reference TRBV30 and TRBJ1-2, the full variable domain reads SQTIHQWPATLVQPVGSPLSLECTVEGTSNPNLYWYRQAAGRGLQLLFYSVGIGQISSEVPQNLSASRPQDRQFILSSKKLLLSDSGFYLCALEAGPYGYTFGSGTRLTVV.

The genes are TRBV11-3 and TRBJ2-3; the match to TRBD2 covers 8 bases. Losses at the gene ends were 4 bases for V and 4 bases for J; bases not matched to a gene: 10. The CDR3 extends over 16 amino acids. Per the germline V gene, CDR1 is SGHNT and CDR2 is YENEEA. The CDR3 DNA reads TGTGCCAGCAGCTCCACCCCGGGGGGGGGCCCAGATACGCAGTATTTT. This gives the protein CASSSTPGGGPDTQYF.

This chain connects TRBV6-5 to TRBJ1-2; weak D call: TRBD1 (6 bases). The CDR3 totals 15 residues. CDR1 is MNHEY, CDR2 SVGAGI, per germline. V lost 7 bases, J lost 1 base, and 16 bases lay in between. The CDR3 nucleotides read TGTGCCAGCACCCCGGCAGGGGAGAATAACTATGGCTACACCTTC. This translates into CASTPAGENNYGYTF.

The CDR3, as DNA: TGTGCCAGTCTAGACAGGGCCGGAAACACCATATATTTT. As protein: CASLDRAGNTIYF. This rearrangement joins TRBV7-9 to TRBJ1-3; 7 bases are shared with TRBD1. Losses at the gene ends were 9 bases for V and 4 bases for J; bases not matched to a gene: 6. Germline CDR1 and CDR2: SEHNR and FQNEAQ (reference sequence). This CDR3 comprises 13 residues.

This chain uses TRBV13 with TRBJ2-7, with 12 bases that match TRBD1. This CDR3 is built from 16 residues. Losses at the gene ends were 5 bases for V and 6 bases for J; bases not matched to a gene: 11. CDR1 PRHDT and CDR2 FYEKMQ come from the germline V gene (reference sequence). CDR3 nucleotide sequence: TGTGCCAGCAGCAGGGGACAGGGGGCCCGTCCCCGCGAGCAGTACTTC. Translating it yields CASSRGQGARPREQYF.

The chain links TRBV2 to TRBJ2-3, with TRBD1 as a possible D gene (6 bases). The germline V and J ends were trimmed by 10 bases and 0 bases, with 17 bases remaining between them. The germline gives CDR1 SNHLY, CDR2 FYNNEI. There are 15 residues in the CDR3. In DNA, the CDR3 is TGTGCCAACAGCGACAGGATGATTAGCACAGATACGCAGTATTTT. Translation gives CANSDRMISTDTQYF. The variable domain in full, completed from reference TRBV2 and TRBJ2-3, reads EPEVTQTPSHQVTQMGQEVILRCVPISNHLYFYWYRQILGQKVEFLVSFYNNEISEKSEIFDDQFSVERPDGSNFTLKIRSTKLEDSAMYFCANSDRMISTDTQYFGPGTRLTVL.

The chain joins TRBV19 to TRBJ1-5, with TRBD1 matching over 7 bases. The ends lost 7 bases at V and 3 bases at J; junction bases unmatched: 15. CDR3 length equals 17 residues. The germline gives CDR1 LNHDA, CDR2 SQIVND (reference sequence). CDR3 DNA: TGTGCCAGTAAAGGCGTGGGCAGGGGGGTATCCAATCAGCCCCAGCATTTT. The encoded protein is CASKGVGRGVSNQPQHF.

Concerning this clone itself: Within the sample, other DNA sequences also encode this same CDR3. V is TRBV6-5 and J is TRBJ1-3, with 7 bases identical to TRBD1. Trimming at V came to 9 bases and at J to 3 bases, leaving 11 bases not matched to a gene. CDR1 MNHEY and CDR2 SVGAGI come from the germline V gene. The CDR3 runs to 15 residues. CDR3 sequence (DNA): TGTGCCAGTCTCTCCCTGACAGGGCATGGAAACACCATATATTTT. This translates into CASLSLTGHGNTIYF.